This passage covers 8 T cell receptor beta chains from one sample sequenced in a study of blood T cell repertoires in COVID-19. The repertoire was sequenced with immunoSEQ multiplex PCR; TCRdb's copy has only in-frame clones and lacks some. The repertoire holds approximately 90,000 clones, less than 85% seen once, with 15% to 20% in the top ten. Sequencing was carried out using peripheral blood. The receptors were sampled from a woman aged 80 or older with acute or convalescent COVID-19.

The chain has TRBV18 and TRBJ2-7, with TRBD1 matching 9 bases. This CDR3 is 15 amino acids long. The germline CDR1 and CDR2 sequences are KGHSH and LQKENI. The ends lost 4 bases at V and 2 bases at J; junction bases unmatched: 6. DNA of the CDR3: TGTGCCAGCTCACTCAGGGACAGGGAGACCTACGAGCAGTACTTC. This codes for CASSLRDRETYEQYF.

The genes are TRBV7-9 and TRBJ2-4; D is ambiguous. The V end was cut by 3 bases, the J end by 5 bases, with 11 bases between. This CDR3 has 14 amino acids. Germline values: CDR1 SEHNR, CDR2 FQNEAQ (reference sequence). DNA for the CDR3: TGTGCCAGCAGCTTTCTTCCTACAGAAAACATTCAGTACTTC. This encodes CASSFLPTENIQYF.

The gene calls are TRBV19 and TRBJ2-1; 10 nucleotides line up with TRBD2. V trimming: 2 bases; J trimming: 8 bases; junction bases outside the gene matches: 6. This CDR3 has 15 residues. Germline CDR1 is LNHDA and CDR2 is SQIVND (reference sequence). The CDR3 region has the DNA TGTGCCAGTAGTATATCAGCGGGAGGGCGTCATGAGCAGTTCTTC. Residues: CASSISAGGRHEQFF.

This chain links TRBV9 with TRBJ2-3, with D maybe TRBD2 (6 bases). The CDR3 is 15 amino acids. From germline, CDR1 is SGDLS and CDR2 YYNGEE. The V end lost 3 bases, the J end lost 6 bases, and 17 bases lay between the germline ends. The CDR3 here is CASSEGGGDRDTQYF. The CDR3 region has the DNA TGTGCCAGCAGCGAAGGTGGAGGGGATAGGGATACGCAGTATTTT.

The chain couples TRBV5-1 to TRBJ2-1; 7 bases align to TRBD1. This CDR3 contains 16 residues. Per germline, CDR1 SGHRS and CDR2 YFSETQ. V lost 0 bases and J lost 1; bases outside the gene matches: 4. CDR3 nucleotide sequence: TGCGCCAGCAGCTTGGAAGGGACAGCTTCCTACAATGAGCAGTTCTTC. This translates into CASSLEGTASYNEQFF.

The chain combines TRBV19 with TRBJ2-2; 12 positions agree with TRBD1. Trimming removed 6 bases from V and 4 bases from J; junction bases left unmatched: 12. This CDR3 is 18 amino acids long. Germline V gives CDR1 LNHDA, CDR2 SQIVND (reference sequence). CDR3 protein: CASRNSGTGGQLTGELFF. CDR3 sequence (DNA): TGTGCCAGTAGAAACTCCGGGACAGGGGGCCAACTCACCGGGGAGCTGTTTTTT.

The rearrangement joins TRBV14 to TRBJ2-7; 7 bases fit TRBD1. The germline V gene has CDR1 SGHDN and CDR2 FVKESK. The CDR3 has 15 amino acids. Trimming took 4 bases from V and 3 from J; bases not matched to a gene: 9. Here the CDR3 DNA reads TGTGCCAGCAGCCTTAACAGGGGCCAAATCTACGAGCAGTACTTC. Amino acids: CASSLNRGQIYEQYF.

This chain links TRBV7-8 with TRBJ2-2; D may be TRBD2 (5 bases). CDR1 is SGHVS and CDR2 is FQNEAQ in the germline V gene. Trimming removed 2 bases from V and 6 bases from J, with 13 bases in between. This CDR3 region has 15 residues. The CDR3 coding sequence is TGTGCCAGCAGCTTACGGACGGGGAGCTCCGGGGAGCTGTTTTTT. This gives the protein CASSLRTGSSGELFF.